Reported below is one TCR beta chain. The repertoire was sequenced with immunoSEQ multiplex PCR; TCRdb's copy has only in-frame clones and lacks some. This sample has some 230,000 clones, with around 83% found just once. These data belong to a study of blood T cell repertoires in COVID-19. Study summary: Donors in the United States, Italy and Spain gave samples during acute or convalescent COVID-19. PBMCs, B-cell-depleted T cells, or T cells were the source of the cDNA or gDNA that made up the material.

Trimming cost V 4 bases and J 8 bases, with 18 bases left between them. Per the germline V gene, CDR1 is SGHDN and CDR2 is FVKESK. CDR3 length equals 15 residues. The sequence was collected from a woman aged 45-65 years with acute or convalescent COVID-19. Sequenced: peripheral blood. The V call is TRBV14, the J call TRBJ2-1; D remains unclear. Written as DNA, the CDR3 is TGTGCCAGCAGCCCAAATAGGTATCAGGTGGATGAGCAGTTCTTC. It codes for CASSPNRYQVDEQFF.